Below are 24 T cell receptor beta chains sequenced from a single sample in a study of blood T cell repertoires in COVID-19. Data came from immunoSEQ multiplex PCR; TCRdb stores just in-frame clones and leaves some out. The table lists about 170,000 clones, under 85% of them singletons. Input material: peripheral blood. The receptors originated from a man older than 75 with COVID-19, enrolled during active disease.

The genes are TRBV5-4 and TRBJ2-7; 12 nucleotides match TRBD2. The CDR3 covers 15 residues. Germline V gene data show CDR1 as SGHNT and CDR2 as YYREEE (reference sequence). The trim removed 4 bases at V and 2 bases at J, leaving 4 bases unmatched. This CDR3 reads CASSLLAGGAYEQYF. The DNA of the CDR3 is TGTGCCAGCAGCCTACTAGCGGGGGGCGCCTACGAGCAGTACTTC.

The count of this clone is one. The V gene is TRBV5-1, the J gene TRBJ2-2, with TRBD1 matching 8 bases. The length of the CDR3 is 18 residues. The V gene end was trimmed by 4 bases and the J gene end by 1 base; junction bases not matched to a gene: 12. The germline CDR1 and CDR2 sequences are SGHRS and YFSETQ. The CDR3 protein is CASSPNPSGTGNTGELFF. The CDR3 region has the DNA TGCGCCAGCAGCCCGAATCCCTCCGGGACAGGGAACACCGGGGAGCTGTTTTTT.

The chain is built from TRBV7-8 and TRBJ2-5; D may be TRBD2 (7 bases). The CDR3 covers 16 residues. Germline lookup yields CDR1 SGHVS and CDR2 FQNEAQ. V lost 1 base to trimming and J lost 3 bases, with 15 bases between them. CDR3: CASSLDRGAFEETQYF. The CDR3 region has the DNA TGTGCCAGCAGCTTAGATCGGGGGGCGTTTGAAGAGACCCAGTACTTC.

J is TRBJ1-2 and V is TRBV28; D perhaps matches TRBD1 (5 bases). The germline gives CDR1 MDHEN, CDR2 SYDVKM. CDR3 size: 15 residues. Trimming took 5 bases from V and 4 from J, leaving 17 bases between them. The CDR3 region has the DNA TGTGCCAGCAGTGGCACGGGCAGGGCAAGCTATGGCTACACCTTC. Translating it yields CASSGTGRASYGYTF.

The count of this clone is one. Distinct nucleotide sequences in the sample also encode this CDR3. The chain combines TRBV7-2 with TRBJ2-7; D unclear. The CDR3 is 13 residues long. The V gene's germline CDR1 is SGHTA and CDR2 FQGNSA. V was clipped by 1 base and J by 0 bases, with 4 bases between them. The CDR3 bases are TGTGCCAGCAGCTTAGGGCTCTCCTACGAGCAGTACTTC. Its translation: CASSLGLSYEQYF.

V is TRBV7-8 and J is TRBJ1-4, with 9 bases aligning to TRBD1. Germline CDR1 and CDR2: SGHVS and FQNEAQ. V was pared by 10 bases and J by 8 bases, with 8 bases of the junction left unmatched. The CDR3 length is 13 residues. Written as DNA, the CDR3 is TGTGCCACCCGACGGGACAGGGAGGAAAAACTGTTTTTT. Amino acids: CATRRDREEKLFF.

This chain links TRBV5-1 with TRBJ2-3; D gene unclear. The germline CDR1 and CDR2 sequences are SGHRS and YFSETQ. The CDR3 is 12 amino acids. The V end was cut by 0 bases, the J end by 7 bases, with 6 bases between. The CDR3 DNA reads as TGCGCCAGCAGCTTGGTAGAGCATACGCAGTATTTT. Translating gives CASSLVEHTQYF.

The rearrangement joins TRBV18 to TRBJ1-3; no clear D. The CDR3 covers 18 residues. Trimming pared 1 base from V and 2 bases from J, leaving 18 bases between. Germline V lookup: CDR1 KGHSH, CDR2 LQKENI. The CDR3 sequence: CASSPRSLPGATGNTIYF. The CDR3 coding sequence is TGTGCCAGCTCACCACGTAGTCTTCCAGGTGCCACTGGAAACACCATATATTTT.

V and J are TRBV7-2 and TRBJ2-5, with D perhaps matching TRBD1 (5 bases). CDR3 length: 13 amino acids. V dropped 5 bases and J dropped 4 bases, with 11 bases sitting between them. Germline assignment: CDR1 SGHTA and CDR2 FQGNSA. The CDR3 loop is CASSQGSAETQYF. CDR3 bases: TGTGCCAGCAGCCAGGGTTCGGCAGAGACCCAGTACTTC.

The chain joins TRBV28 to TRBJ2-5; unclear D gene. Per germline, CDR1 MDHEN and CDR2 SYDVKM. V was pared by 2 bases and J by 4 bases, with 11 bases between. The CDR3 has 14 amino acids. DNA of the CDR3: TGTGCCAGCAGTTTAGGCCCGCTTGGAGAGACCCAGTACTTC. This codes for CASSLGPLGETQYF.

In this sample, this clone turned up a few times. This rearrangement joins TRBV18 to TRBJ1-2, with 12 bases lining up with TRBD1. Germline CDR1 is KGHSH and CDR2 is LQKENI. V trimming: 4 bases; J trimming: 8 bases; junction bases outside the gene matches: 5. CDR3 length: 14 amino acids. CDR3 nucleotide sequence: TGTGCCAGCTCACGATTCGGGACAGGGGGCGGCTACACCTTC. This encodes CASSRFGTGGGYTF.

This chain connects TRBV11-3 to TRBJ2-6, with TRBD2 matching over 7 bases. The V and J ends lost 6 bases and 0 bases, in that order; junction bases with no gene match: 2. The germline V gene encodes CDR1 SGHNT and CDR2 YENEEA. The CDR3 runs 15 residues. The CDR3 protein is CASSGGGSGANVLTF. The DNA of the CDR3 is TGTGCCAGCAGTGGCGGGGGCTCTGGGGCCAACGTCCTGACTTTC.

This clone is labeled medium-sized. This sequence joins TRBV28 and TRBJ2-7; 10 nucleotides align to TRBD1. CDR3 length: 14 residues. V gave up 4 bases and J gave up 3 bases; unmatched junction bases: 3. Germline V gene data show CDR1 as MDHEN and CDR2 as SYDVKM. CDR3: CASSSRDRGYEQYF. The CDR3 nucleotides read TGTGCCAGCAGTTCGAGGGACAGGGGCTACGAGCAGTACTTC.

Concerning this clone itself: Additional DNA sequences in this sample encode the identical CDR3. The chain couples TRBV9 to TRBJ1-5, with 8 nucleotides matching TRBD1. There are 16 residues in the CDR3. Germline V gene lookup returns CDR1 SGDLS and CDR2 YYNGEE. J lost 0 bases, V lost 0 bases, and 2 bases had no gene match. The CDR3 loop is CASSVGTGGSNQPQHF. In nucleotides, the CDR3 is TGTGCCAGCAGCGTAGGTACAGGGGGTAGCAATCAGCCCCAGCATTTT.

V gene TRBV5-1 combines with J gene TRBJ1-6; 11 bases map to TRBD1. There are 15 residues in the CDR3. Germline lookup yields CDR1 SGHRS and CDR2 YFSETQ. Losses at the gene ends were 4 bases for V and 5 bases for J; bases not matched to a gene: 2. The DNA for the CDR3 is TGCGCCAGCAGCGGACAGGGGGCGGATAATTCACCCCTCCACTTT. Protein: CASSGQGADNSPLHF.

The chain employs TRBV10-3 and TRBJ2-7; 8 bases align to TRBD1. Germline V lookup: CDR1 ENHRY, CDR2 SYGVKD. This CDR3 has 14 amino acids. J gave up 2 bases and V 5 bases, and 5 bases lay outside the gene matches. In nucleotides, the CDR3 is TGTGCCATCAGTCCCGGGACAGGTCCCTACGAGCAGTACTTC. Translated: CAISPGTGPYEQYF.

The V gene is TRBV7-9, the J gene TRBJ1-6; a possible D gene is TRBD1 (6 bases). Trimming cost V 0 bases and J 7 bases, with 10 bases left between them. Germline CDR1 reads SEHNR; CDR2 reads FQNEAQ (reference sequence). The CDR3 has 15 residues. The CDR3 loop reads CASSLADRRNSPLHF. For the CDR3, the DNA is TGTGCCAGCAGCTTAGCCGACAGGCGGAATTCACCCCTCCACTTT.

This clone was counted a single time. The V and J genes are TRBV28 and TRBJ2-1; D possibly corresponds to TRBD2 (5 bases). In germline, CDR1 is MDHEN, CDR2 SYDVKM. CDR3 length equals 14 residues. V shed 2 bases and J shed 12 bases, with 17 bases lying between them. CDR3 DNA sequence: TGTGCCAGCAGTTTACTCGCAGCGGAGCTAGGGCAGTTCTTC. Its translation: CASSLLAAELGQFF.

The V and J genes are TRBV15 and TRBJ1-1, with a possible D match to TRBD1 (5 bases). Looked up from germline, CDR1 is LNHNV and CDR2 is YYDKDF (reference sequence). The CDR3 is 13 residues long. V shed 6 bases and J shed 5 bases, with 13 bases lying between them. CDR3 in DNA: TGTGCCACCAGGTGGGGGGGAAAGACTGAAGCTTTCTTT. Translation gives CATRWGGKTEAFF.

The chain links TRBV10-3 to TRBJ2-5; 8 bases align to TRBD1. The CDR3 runs 15 residues. Germline values: CDR1 ENHRY, CDR2 SYGVKD. Trimming cost V 2 bases and J 4 bases; bases outside gene matches: 6. CDR3 residues: CAISELGQAAETQYF. CDR3 nucleotides: TGTGCCATCAGTGAGCTGGGACAGGCAGCAGAGACCCAGTACTTC.

The V call is TRBV19, the J call TRBJ1-2, with 11 nucleotides matching TRBD1. The ends lost 7 bases at V and 5 bases at J; junction bases unmatched: 6. CDR1 and CDR2 from the germline V gene are LNHDA and SQIVND (reference sequence). This CDR3 spans 14 amino acids. The CDR3 sequence is CASTARDRGYGYTF. CDR3 DNA sequence: TGTGCCAGTACCGCCCGGGACAGGGGGTATGGCTACACCTTC. Variable domain in full (rest from reference TRBV19 and TRBJ1-2): DGGITQSPKYLFRKEGQNVTLSCEQNLNHDAMYWYRQDPGQGLRLIYYSQIVNDFQKGDIAEGYSVSREKKESFPLTVTSAQKNPTAFYLCASTARDRGYGYTFGSGTRLTVV.

The rearrangement uses TRBV29-1 and TRBJ2-7; TRBD2 aligns across 8 bases. CDR3 length equals 15 residues. Germline V CDR1 and CDR2: SQVTM, ANQGSEA. The junction had 11 bases not matched to a gene; V was cut back by 5 bases and J by 2 bases. The CDR3 region is CSVRYRAGVTYEQYF. DNA for the CDR3: TGCAGCGTTCGGTATCGAGCGGGGGTTACCTACGAGCAGTACTTC.

This clone was found a few times. The rearrangement uses TRBV7-9 and TRBJ2-6, with D unclear. The CDR3 has 17 residues. CDR1 is SEHNR and CDR2 is FQNEAQ in the germline V gene (reference sequence). V lost 5 bases and J 0 bases, leaving 14 bases between the germline ends. The CDR3 DNA follows: TGTGCCAGCAGCCGGAGTACCGGCAGCTCTGGGGCCAACGTCCTGACTTTC. Translation: CASSRSTGSSGANVLTF.

This chain uses TRBV7-9 with TRBJ1-1, with D maybe TRBD1 (6 bases). Trimming removed 5 bases from V and 3 bases from J, with 19 bases in between. The CDR3 covers 16 residues. Germline values: CDR1 SEHNR, CDR2 FQNEAQ (reference sequence). CDR3 in amino acids: CASSPGATQWYTEAFF. CDR3 DNA: TGTGCCAGCAGCCCAGGGGCTACCCAGTGGTACACTGAAGCTTTCTTT.